The 10 T cell receptor beta chains presented below share a single source sample, sequenced in a study of cytomegalovirus exposure and HLA in healthy donors. Primers for the PCR totalled 60 Vbeta and 13 Jbeta. Sequencing was performed with immunoSEQ multiplex PCR; in TCRdb, only in-frame clones are kept and a portion is missing. The repertoire holds 95,000 to 130,000 clones, about 68% seen once, with over 8.5% in the top ten. Source material: PBMCs. The receptors come from a woman aged 35 to 49 in good health and CMV-seropositive.

The chain recombines TRBV7-2 with TRBJ2-3, with D uncertain. Germline V gives CDR1 SGHTA, CDR2 FQGNSA. Trimming took off 2 bases at V and 6 bases at J, with 6 bases between the two ends. CDR3 length: 12 amino acids. CDR3 residues: CASSLFGDTQYF. CDR3 nucleotides: TGTGCCAGCAGCTTATTCGGTGATACGCAGTATTTT.

V is TRBV27 and J is TRBJ2-5, with 8 bases fitting TRBD1. V gave up 6 bases and J gave up 5 bases; unmatched junction bases: 5. The CDR3 sequence is 13 residues long. CDR1 is MNHEY, CDR2 SMNVEV, per germline (reference sequence). DNA of the CDR3: TGTGCCAGCAGCCTCGGACAGGGTGAGACCCAGTACTTC. Translation: CASSLGQGETQYF.

This rearrangement joins TRBV2 to TRBJ2-7; TRBD1 matches 8 bases. V lost 5 bases, J lost 2 bases, and 8 bases stayed unmatched. The CDR3 length is 15 residues. The germline V gene encodes CDR1 SNHLY and CDR2 FYNNEI. CDR3 nucleotide sequence: TGTGCCAGCAGTTTGGACAGGGAAGTAACCTACGAGCAGTACTTC. The encoded protein is CASSLDREVTYEQYF.

This chain uses TRBV9 with TRBJ2-3; 9 bases are a match to TRBD1. The CDR3 length is 19 residues. With V trimmed by 3 bases and J by 0 bases, 14 bases remained unmatched. Per the germline V gene, CDR1 is SGDLS and CDR2 is YYNGEE. CDR3 sequence (DNA): TGTGCCAGCAGCGCGATAGGGGCGGGACAGGGCGATAGCACAGATACGCAGTATTTT. Residues: CASSAIGAGQGDSTDTQYF.

In its sample, this clone was seen once. V usage is TRBV28 and J usage is TRBJ1-5; no clear D gene. Germline assignment: CDR1 MDHEN and CDR2 SYDVKM. This CDR3 is built from 15 residues. V shed 3 bases and J shed 3 bases, with 12 bases lying between them. Written as DNA, the CDR3 is TGTGCCAGCAGTTTCGCGGGCAGTTTCAATCAGCCCCAGCATTTT. It is translated as CASSFAGSFNQPQHF.

In this sample, this clone turned up a few times. The chain uses TRBV30 and TRBJ1-4; D might be TRBD1 (5 bases). The CDR3 is made up of 16 amino acids. The V end lost 2 bases, the J end lost 8 bases, and 21 bases lay between the germline ends. CDR1 and CDR2 (germline): GTSNPN, SVGIG (reference sequence). The DNA for the CDR3 is TGTGCCTGGAGTTATCCTACAGGCAATGGGATCGAAAAACTGTTTTTT. Translated, it gives CAWSYPTGNGIEKLFF.

The V call is TRBV6-1, the J call TRBJ1-4; TRBD1 might be the D (6 bases). CDR3 length: 14 residues. Deletions cut 1 base from V and 8 bases from J, with 11 bases between. The germline V gene encodes CDR1 MNHNS and CDR2 SASEGT. The CDR3 DNA sequence: TGTGCCAGCAGTGAAGGTGGGGGCGCAGAAAAACTGTTTTTT. It encodes CASSEGGGAEKLFF.

CDR3 DNA: TGTGCCAGCAGCCCCGGGACTAGAACGATTCAGTACTTC. Translation: CASSPGTRTIQYF. This chain connects TRBV7-3 to TRBJ2-4; 8 positions match TRBD2. CDR1 and CDR2 (germline): SGHTA, FQGTGA. J gave up 10 bases and V 5 bases, and 7 bases lay outside the gene matches. This CDR3 spans 13 amino acids.

The V gene is TRBV7-8, the J gene TRBJ2-7, with 11 bases matching TRBD1. CDR1 is SGHVS and CDR2 is FQNEAQ in the germline V gene. The CDR3 spans 17 residues. V shed 3 bases and J 3 bases; nucleotides not matched to a gene: 10. This CDR3 is CASSFLPGQGVGYEQYF. The CDR3 nucleotides read TGTGCCAGCAGCTTCCTTCCGGGACAGGGGGTCGGCTACGAGCAGTACTTC.

CDR3 in amino acids: CASSRGEAYEQYF. DNA for the CDR3: TGTGCCAGCAGTCGGGGTGAAGCCTACGAGCAGTACTTC. The chain joins TRBV27 to TRBJ2-7, with D possibly being TRBD2 (5 bases). Germline CDR1 and CDR2: MNHEY and SMNVEV (reference sequence). V was trimmed by 5 bases and J by 2 bases, leaving 10 bases between them. The CDR3 contains 13 residues.